This T cell receptor (beta chain) was sequenced in a study of metastatic and nonmetastatic thyroid tumors. TCRdb called clones again from the PCR reads with MiXCR. The repertoire has around 10,000 clones, 10% to 15% of them found once; the top ten carry 10% to 15%. This clone came up many times. Its specificity is not known. Nobody among the patients had been given any treatment before thyroid surgery. Study outcomes and limitations: Across blood and tumor, TCR beta diversity in malignant thyroid tumors was reportedly significantly higher than in benign nodules.

Sequenced: blood. The origin of this receptor is a female donor with papillary thyroid cancer or a benign thyroid nodule (not recorded which). Some clones in this sample may be carry-over from other donors' samples.

CDR3 DNA sequence: TGTGCCAGCAGTCGCACTAGCGGGGGATGGAACACCGGGGAGCTGTTTTTT. This gives the protein CASSRTSGGWNTGELFF. The chain uses TRBV2 and TRBJ2-2, with 11 bases aligning to TRBD2. V lost 5 bases to trimming and J lost 1 base; unmatched junction nucleotides: 6. Germline loops: CDR1 SNHLY, CDR2 FYNNEI. The CDR3 extends over 17 amino acids.